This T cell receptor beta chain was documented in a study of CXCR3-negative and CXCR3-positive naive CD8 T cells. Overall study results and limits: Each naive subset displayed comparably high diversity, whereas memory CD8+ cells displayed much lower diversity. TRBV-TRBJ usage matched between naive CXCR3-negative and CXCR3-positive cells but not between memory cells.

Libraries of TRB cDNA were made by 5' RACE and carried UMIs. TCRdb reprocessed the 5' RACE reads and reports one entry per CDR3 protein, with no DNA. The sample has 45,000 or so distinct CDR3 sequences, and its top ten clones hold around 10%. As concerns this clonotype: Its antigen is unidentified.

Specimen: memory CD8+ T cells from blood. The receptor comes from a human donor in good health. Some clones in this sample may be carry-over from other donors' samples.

CDR3 sequence: CASSTDEDEQFF. The genes are TRBV7-9 and TRBJ2-1. This CDR3 region has 12 residues. The germline gives CDR1 SEHNR, CDR2 FQNEAQ (reference sequence). Variable domain in full (rest from reference TRBV7-9 and TRBJ2-1): DTGVSQNPRHKITKRGQNVTFRCDPISEHNRLYWYRQTLGQGPEFLTYFQNEAQLEKSRLLSDRFSAERPKGSFSTLEIQRTEQGDSAMYLCASSTDEDEQFFGPGTRLTVL.